These T cell receptor beta chains were read from a single sample in a study of PD-1 blockade in classical Hodgkin lymphoma. The assay was immunoSEQ multiplex PCR, and TCRdb's table has in-frame clones only and misses some. The sample contains about 13,000 clones, 84% of which appear only once. Sequenced material: peripheral blood mononuclear cells (PBMCs), taken at baseline. All receptors derive from a human donor with classical Hodgkin lymphoma. Each CDR3 is given with its conserved first and last residue. The order of the fields is CDR3 protein, J gene, V gene, CDR3 length.

CDR3: CASSMGRNTGELFF
J: TRBJ2-2
V: TRBV19
length: 14

CDR3: CASSPRAGAAKNIQYF
J: TRBJ2-4
V: TRBV7-2
length: 16

CDR3: CASSLVKRGGANTGELFF
J: TRBJ2-2
V: TRBV7-9
length: 18

CDR3: CATSPPRGLIPEQETQYF
J: TRBJ2-5
V: TRBV12-1
length: 18

CDR3: CASGRGEGRPETQYF
J: TRBJ2-5
V: TRBV12-5
length: 15

CDR3: CSVEDLGTGGEKLFF
J: TRBJ1-4
V: TRBV29-1
length: 15

CDR3: CASSLETGVRTEAFF
J: TRBJ1-1
V: TRBV7-6
length: 15

CDR3: CASSLTYSTDTQYF
J: TRBJ2-3
V: TRBV7-7
length: 14

CDR3: CASSVDPAEGAQYF
J: TRBJ2-3
V: TRBV9
length: 14

CDR3: CASSWGKSGQGAETQYF
J: TRBJ2-5
V: TRBV5-5
length: 17

CDR3: CASSEGLGVNEQFF
J: TRBJ2-1
V: TRBV6-1
length: 14

CDR3: CAISESGTGELFF
J: TRBJ2-2
V: TRBV10-3
length: 13

CDR3: CASSLDSGATNEKLFF
J: TRBJ1-4
V: TRBV11-3
length: 16

CDR3: CASSRGTYEQYF
J: TRBJ2-7
V: TRBV6-5
length: 12

CDR3: CASSIGGAEDTEAFF
J: TRBJ1-1
V: TRBV27
length: 15

CDR3: CASSSRQGGSNQPQHF
J: TRBJ1-5
V: TRBV2
length: 16

CDR3: CSALGGSISYEQYF
J: TRBJ2-7
V: TRBV29-1
length: 14

CDR3: CASSLAGGRTQYF
J: TRBJ2-3
V: TRBV25-1
length: 13

CDR3: CASSLATGTETQYF
J: TRBJ2-5
V: TRBV7-2
length: 14

CDR3: CASSSSDRGRYNEQFF
J: TRBJ2-1
V: TRBV5-1
length: 16

CDR3: CASSLSRGPRSSYEQYF
J: TRBJ2-7
V: TRBV27
length: 17

CDR3: CSVERAENTEAFF
J: TRBJ1-1
V: TRBV29-1
length: 13

CDR3: CASSPRTGELFF
J: TRBJ2-2
V: TRBV7-2
length: 12

CDR3: CASSQDPGLDYNSPLHF
J: TRBJ1-6
V: TRBV4-3
length: 17

CDR3: CASSLGAGEKLFF
J: TRBJ1-4
V: TRBV4-2
length: 13

CDR3: CASSWRGGTGTDTQYF
J: TRBJ2-3
V: TRBV7-8
length: 16

CDR3: CASSLGGRTPLHEQFF
J: TRBJ2-1
V: TRBV7-7
length: 16

CDR3: CSALPYGYTF
J: TRBJ1-2
V: TRBV20-1
length: 10

CDR3: CASSDRGGHEQFF
J: TRBJ2-1
V: TRBV12-5
length: 13

CDR3: CASSQDGQGFGELFF
J: TRBJ2-2
V: TRBV4-1
length: 15

CDR3: CASRLGRTDTEAFF
J: TRBJ1-1
V: TRBV7-2
length: 14

CDR3: CASSLSGQGAHYEQYF
J: TRBJ2-7
V: TRBV28
length: 16

CDR3: CASSPPTNYNEQFF
J: TRBJ2-1
V: TRBV18
length: 14

CDR3: CASSLDVRVAYNEQFF
J: TRBJ2-1
V: TRBV7-2
length: 16

CDR3: CASSPSGRGETQYF
J: TRBJ2-5
V: TRBV7-9
length: 14

CDR3: CASKETGATGELFF
J: TRBJ2-2
V: TRBV2
length: 14

CDR3: CASSIGRLWNEQFF
J: TRBJ2-1
V: TRBV5-6
length: 14

CDR3: CASSLDRATNEKLFF
J: TRBJ1-4
V: TRBV5-4
length: 15

CDR3: CASSNLAGGDTQYF
J: TRBJ2-3
V: TRBV5-6
length: 14

CDR3: CASSLAGNSPLHF
J: TRBJ1-6
V: TRBV5-4
length: 13

CDR3: CAITRTGENTEAFF
J: TRBJ1-1
V: TRBV10-3
length: 14

CDR3: CASSTLTGLGGAFF
J: TRBJ1-1
V: TRBV7-8
length: 14

CDR3: CASSQEVLYEQYF
J: TRBJ2-7
V: TRBV7-9
length: 13

CDR3: CAISESAGAWDGYTF
J: TRBJ1-2
V: TRBV10-3
length: 15

CDR3: CASSPRQGARTEAFF
J: TRBJ1-1
V: TRBV7-2
length: 15

CDR3: CAISERQSSNQPQHF
J: TRBJ1-5
V: TRBV10-3
length: 15

CDR3: CASSQDAGGGGAGELFF
J: TRBJ2-2
V: TRBV4-3
length: 17

CDR3: CASRSGTALGQPQHF
J: TRBJ1-5
V: TRBV5-1
length: 15

CDR3: CASSDRDRSEKLFF
J: TRBJ1-4
V: TRBV11-1
length: 14

CDR3: CASSLSGMNTEAFF
J: TRBJ1-1
V: TRBV5-1
length: 14

CDR3: CASSQRGGTNYNEQFF
J: TRBJ2-1
V: TRBV4-3
length: 16

CDR3: CASSRQGSTDTQYF
J: TRBJ2-3
V: TRBV6-4
length: 14

CDR3: CASSSGAGELFF
J: TRBJ2-2
V: TRBV7-9
length: 12

CDR3: CASSTTGEPQHF
J: TRBJ1-5
V: TRBV6-6
length: 12